The 8 T cell receptor beta chains given below trace back to one sample, sequenced in a study of T cells in Graves' hyperthyroidism and ophthalmopathy. Amplification targeted TCR beta CDR3 regions from RNA transcripts. First-round RT-PCR targeting the TCR CDR3 was performed with the HTBI primer set. Each CDR3 protein gets one entry after TCRdb re-called the multiplex PCR reads with MiXCR. In the table there are 450,000 to 700,000 distinct CDR3 sequences, about half of which are singletons. The sequenced sample was peripheral blood or thyroid tissue (not recorded which). These receptors all come from an adult woman with Graves' disease, either hyperthyroidism or ophthalmopathy (not recorded which).

The rearrangement joins TRBV25-1 to TRBJ1-2; tentatively, D is TRBD1 (6 bases). Germline V CDR1 and CDR2: MGHDK, SYGVNS. The ends were cut back, 3 bases at V and 10 bases at J, with 15 bases in the middle. The CDR3 runs to 13 residues. CDR3 nucleotides: TGTGCCAGCAGTGATGGGACACCGTTGGACTACACCTTC. Amino acids: CASSDGTPLDYTF.

This clonotype was counted a few times. The chain uses TRBV7-9 and TRBJ2-3, with D perhaps matching TRBD2 (6 bases). The V end lost 2 bases, the J end lost 3 bases, and 12 bases lay between the germline ends. The CDR3 has 15 residues. Germline V gene data show CDR1 as SEHNR and CDR2 as FQNEAQ (reference sequence). The CDR3 DNA reads TGTGCCAGCAGCTTATCGGGGAGGACGACAGATACGCAGTATTTT. Protein sequence: CASSLSGRTTDTQYF.

The V gene is TRBV29-1, the J gene TRBJ2-2, with D perhaps TRBD1 (6 bases). V gave up 7 bases and J gave up 7 bases, with 16 bases separating them. The germline V gene encodes CDR1 SQVTM and CDR2 ANQGSEA. This CDR3 has 13 amino acids. CDR3 sequence: CSAFTGNHGELFF. The CDR3 DNA sequence: TGCAGCGCCTTCACAGGGAATCACGGGGAGCTGTTTTTT.

In regard to this clonotype: The CDR3 ends on some other residue instead of the conserved phenylalanine or tryptophan, so this is likely a read error. The DNA is omitted, as the CDR3 cannot be located on it reliably, and the CDR3 follows TCRdb's listing. This chain connects TRBV12-3 or TRBV12-4 to TRBJ2-5; the table's D call, TRBD1, has no DNA check behind it. Both ends counted, the CDR3 spans 8 residues. Here the CDR3 reads CASSFRGG.

V gene TRBV20-1 combines with J gene TRBJ1-2, with 7 positions matching TRBD1. The length of the CDR3 is 14 residues. J lost 0 bases, V lost 5 bases, and 6 bases had no gene match. CDR1 and CDR2 from the germline V gene are DFQATT and SNEGSKA (reference sequence). The CDR3 sequence is CSARQGGTNYGYTF. In DNA, the CDR3 is TGCAGTGCTCGACAGGGAGGCACTAACTATGGCTACACCTTC.

The chain couples TRBV10-1 to TRBJ2-5; D call uncertain. Trimming took 3 bases from V and 2 from J, leaving 7 bases between them. This CDR3 contains 13 residues. Germline lookup yields CDR1 WNHNN and CDR2 SYGVQD (reference sequence). The CDR3 DNA follows: TGCGCCAGCAGTGATGCTACGCAAGAGACCCAGTACTTC. Translated, it gives CASSDATQETQYF.

On this clonotype itself: Likely a read error: the CDR3 ends without its conserved phenylalanine or tryptophan. The DNA is left out, because the CDR3 cannot be placed on it with certainty; the CDR3 is given as TCRdb lists it. V usage is TRBV5-1 and J usage is TRBJ2-7; TRBD1 was called by the table and not checked on the DNA. Germline CDR1 SGHRS, CDR2 YFSETQ. The CDR3 region is 8 residues in length, termini included. CDR3 sequence: CASSLDTG.

This clonotype was picked up many times. V usage is TRBV6-6 and J usage is TRBJ1-2; weak D call: TRBD1 (6 bases). Between the trimmed V and J ends, which lost 7 bases and 0 bases, there was a span of 18 bases. CDR3 length equals 16 residues. From germline, CDR1 is MNHNY and CDR2 SVGAGI (reference sequence). CDR3 in amino acids: CASTQNVGGANYGYTF. The CDR3 DNA sequence: TGTGCCAGCACTCAAAACGTAGGGGGAGCTAACTATGGCTACACCTTC.